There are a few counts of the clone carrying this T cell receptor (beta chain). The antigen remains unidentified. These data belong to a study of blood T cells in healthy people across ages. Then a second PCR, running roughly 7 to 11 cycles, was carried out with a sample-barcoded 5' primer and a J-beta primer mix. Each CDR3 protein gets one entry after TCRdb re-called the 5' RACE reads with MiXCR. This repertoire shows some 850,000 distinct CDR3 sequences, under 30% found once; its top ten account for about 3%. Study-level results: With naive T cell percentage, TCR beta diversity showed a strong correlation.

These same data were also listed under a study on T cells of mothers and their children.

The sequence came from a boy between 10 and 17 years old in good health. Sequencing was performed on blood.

In DNA form, the CDR3 reads TGTGCCAGTAGTATTGGGCTAGCGGGGGGGCGAGGAGATACGCAGTATTTT. Residues: CASSIGLAGGRGDTQYF. This rearrangement joins TRBV19 to TRBJ2-3; 12 nucleotides align to TRBD2. This CDR3 has 17 residues. V was clipped by 3 bases and J by 5 bases; unmatched bases: 9. From germline, CDR1 is LNHDA and CDR2 SQIVND (reference sequence).